A single sample gave rise to the 3 T cell receptor beta chains below, sequenced in a study of tumor-infiltrating lymphocytes in primary liver carcinoma. Extraction of RNA together with DNA used roughly 19-32 mg of unsorted bulk tissue. A constant-region primer served to make TCR beta cDNA from about 490 ng total RNA. Employing slightly modified ARM-PCR, three nested multiplex PCR rounds were run, and these gave rise to the TCR beta libraries. Use of TRBV1-TRBV30 forward primers with a C-beta reverse primer characterized the first two PCR rounds, which lasted roughly 11 cycles each. TCRdb analysed the multiplex PCR reads with MiXCR anew, one entry per CDR3 protein. The sample includes 95,000 to 100,000 distinct CDR3 sequences, around two thirds of them seen just once. Material: liver tumor tissue from sampling region 2. The subset denotes: tumor region T2, inferior pole. The receptors were sampled from an older woman with primary liver carcinoma and hepatitis B virus infection.

With respect to this clonotype: The junction and the germline gene differ at one end; a read error may be behind it. The V gene is TRBV6-2 or TRBV6-3, the J gene TRBJ1-1; 8 bases line up with TRBD1. There are 15 residues in the CDR3. Per germline, CDR1 MNHEY and CDR2 SVGEGT. The CDR3 region is CASSYFRTGRAQAFF. CDR3 sequence (DNA): TGTGCCAGTAGTTACTTTCGGACAGGGAGGGCTCAAGCTTTCTTT.

This clonotype is categorized as medium-sized. This rearrangement joins TRBV11-2 to TRBJ2-7; D assignment may be TRBD1 or TRBD2 (6 bases each). Trimming stripped 5 bases from V and 9 bases from J, with 11 bases between. The germline V gene encodes CDR1 SGHAT and CDR2 FQNNGV. This CDR3 has 11 residues. The CDR3 here is CASSQGGWQYF. The CDR3 DNA follows: TGTGCCAGCAGCCAAGGGGGGTGGCAGTACTTC.

With respect to this clonotype: A single base separates this from a much larger clone, so it may be a read error. The chain uses TRBV28 and TRBJ1-2; D ambiguous. CDR1 is MDHEN and CDR2 is SYDVKM in the germline V gene. This CDR3 is built from 13 residues. The DNA for the CDR3 is TGTGCCAACAGTCAAAGTGACCTCTATGGCTACACCTTC. Its translation: CANSQSDLYGYTF.